The 21 T cell receptor beta chains reported below all come from one sample, sequenced in a study of T-cell reconstitution after alpha-beta-depleted transplantation in children (dated by TCRdb to the mid-2010s). Libraries were prepared through PCR. The run used an Illumina HiSeq 2500. To normalize quantification of the TCRbeta repertoire, the TCR libraries were built with molecular barcoding that relied on unique molecular identifiers. Clones were called with MiXCR by TCRdb after fastp trimmed the public reads at Q25, and only in-frame beta chains were retained. Every CDR3 protein is listed once, alongside the most common genes and DNA of its rows. For this sample the table gives roughly 500,000 distinct CDR3 sequences, of which 32% were detected only once. The top ten hold 2% to 3% of the sample. The specimen comprised PBMCs from the stem cell graft donor, sampled from the stem cell graft. All receptors come from a human donor who donated a stem cell graft to a child with aplastic anemia.

The CDR3: CASSTGSNYGYTF. CDR3 in DNA: TGTGCCAGCAGTACAGGGTCTAACTATGGCTACACCTTC. The chain employs TRBV28 and TRBJ1-2, with D perhaps TRBD1 (6 bases). The CDR3 loop spans 13 amino acids. Germline lookup yields CDR1 MDHEN and CDR2 SYDVKM. V was shortened by 5 bases and J by 0 bases, with 7 bases between the two germline ends.

V and J are TRBV2 and TRBJ2-3; weak D call: TRBD2 (5 bases). The germline V gene encodes CDR1 SNHLY and CDR2 FYNNEI. The CDR3 is made up of 18 amino acids. Trimming stripped 1 base from V and 7 bases from J, with 24 bases between. As DNA, the CDR3 is TGTGCCAGCAGTGAAGGAGGGCAGGCCCCTTCATCCCCTTATACGCAGTATTTT. The encoded protein is CASSEGGQAPSSPYTQYF.

This clonotype occurred once. This chain joins TRBV7-2 and TRBJ2-7, with 7 bases lining up with TRBD1. Germline V gene sequence: CDR1 SGHTA, CDR2 FQGNSA. The V and J ends lost 2 bases and 10 bases, in that order; junction bases with no gene match: 5. The CDR3 loop spans 12 amino acids. The CDR3 DNA reads as TGTGCCAGCAGCTTAAGGGGGCCAGAACAGTACTTC. Protein sequence: CASSLRGPEQYF.

This clonotype was observed a handful of times. This rearrangement joins TRBV3-1 to TRBJ1-5; D unclear. CDR1 LGHDT and CDR2 YNNKEL come from the germline V gene (reference sequence). The CDR3 loop spans 14 amino acids. V was cut by 0 bases and J by 6 bases, with 9 bases left in between. The CDR3 is CASSQEVVSQPQHF. CDR3 bases: TGTGCCAGCAGCCAAGAGGTGGTTTCTCAGCCCCAGCATTTT.

In its sample, this clonotype was seen a few times. The V and J genes are TRBV6-1 and TRBJ1-2; tentative D call: TRBD1 (6 bases). This CDR3 comprises 13 residues. Germline CDR1 reads MNHNS; CDR2 reads SASEGT. With 4 bases removed from V and 4 bases from J, the gap between germline ends came to 10 bases. The DNA for the CDR3 is TGTGCCAGCAGTGGTATACAGGGCTATGGCTACACCTTC. Protein sequence: CASSGIQGYGYTF.

This rearrangement joins TRBV5-1 to TRBJ2-1; possibly TRBD2 for D (5 bases). V lost 2 bases and J 0 bases, leaving 9 bases between the germline ends. The germline CDR1 and CDR2 sequences are SGHRS and YFSETQ. The CDR3 sequence is 15 residues long. CDR3 coding DNA: TGCGCCAGCAGCTTTGCGGGCCCCTCCTACAATGAGCAGTTCTTC. This codes for CASSFAGPSYNEQFF.

V usage is TRBV5-1 and J usage is TRBJ1-1, with a weak D call TRBD1 (6 bases). The CDR3 is made up of 13 amino acids. Germline CDR1 is SGHRS and CDR2 is YFSETQ. The V end lost 4 bases, the J end lost 3 bases, and 10 bases lay between the germline ends. The CDR3 protein is CASSNRVDTEAFF. Written as DNA, the CDR3 is TGCGCCAGCAGCAACAGGGTGGACACTGAAGCTTTCTTT.

V is TRBV9 and J is TRBJ2-1; 11 nucleotides align to TRBD2. V lost 7 bases, J lost 5 bases, and 11 bases stayed unmatched. CDR3 length: 16 residues. Looked up from germline, CDR1 is SGDLS and CDR2 is YYNGEE. The CDR3: CASDGGLAATNNEQFF. The DNA of the CDR3 is TGTGCCAGCGACGGGGGACTAGCGGCAACCAACAATGAGCAGTTCTTC.

This clonotype was detected a few times. This chain joins TRBV24-1 and TRBJ2-5, with 9 bases identical to TRBD1. Germline V gene data show CDR1 as KGHDR and CDR2 as SFDVKD. The V and J ends lost 3 bases and 5 bases, in that order; junction bases with no gene match: 6. The CDR3 runs 15 residues. CDR3 sequence reads: CATSDPGQGLETQYF. In DNA, the CDR3 is TGTGCCACCAGTGATCCGGGACAGGGACTGGAGACCCAGTACTTC.

The V call is TRBV7-9, the J call TRBJ2-2, with D possibly TRBD2 on 5 matching bases. Germline V gives CDR1 SEHNR, CDR2 FQNEAQ (reference sequence). The V end lost 1 base, the J end lost 0 bases, and 9 bases lay between the germline ends. The CDR3 is 16 amino acids. CDR3 protein: CASSLGSSANTGELFF. Written as DNA, the CDR3 is TGTGCCAGCAGCTTAGGAAGTAGCGCGAACACCGGGGAGCTGTTTTTT.

This clonotype was seen a handful of times. V is TRBV15 and J is TRBJ2-1; 8 bases line up with TRBD1. J gave up 9 bases and V 0 bases, and 7 bases lay outside the gene matches. This CDR3 has 15 residues. Germline V CDR1 and CDR2: LNHNV, YYDKDF (reference sequence). CDR3: CATSRDRAGGGEQFF. CDR3 in DNA: TGTGCCACCAGCAGAGACAGGGCAGGGGGCGGTGAGCAGTTCTTC.

In this sample, this clonotype turned up a few times. J is TRBJ2-5 and V is TRBV5-1; either TRBD1 or TRBD2 may supply D (5 bases each). Trimming stripped 4 bases from V and 9 bases from J, with 19 bases between. The CDR3 spans 14 residues. Germline V lookup: CDR1 SGHRS, CDR2 YFSETQ. CDR3 coding DNA: TGCGCCAGCAGCGTGGGACGGCTTACAGCGGCCCAGTACTTC. Translated, it gives CASSVGRLTAAQYF. Filled out from reference TRBV5-1 and TRBJ2-5, the complete variable domain reads KAGVTQTPRYLIKTRGQQVTLSCSPISGHRSVSWYQQTPGQGLQFLFEYFSETQRNKGNFPGRFSGRQFSNSRSEMNVSTLELGDSALYLCASSVGRLTAAQYFGPGTRLLVL.

This clonotype was detected only a few times. One end of the junction varies from germline; a read error may be responsible. The CDR3: CADGGRANVLTF. The CDR3 region has the DNA TGCGCCGACGGGGGAAGGGCCAACGTCCTGACTTTC. The chain uses TRBV12-3 or TRBV12-4 and TRBJ2-6, with a weak D call TRBD2 (6 bases). This CDR3 is built from 12 residues.

This chain connects TRBV7-9 to TRBJ2-3, with D hard to call. The V gene lost 5 bases and the J gene lost 2 bases, with 17 bases spanning the gap. The CDR3 sequence is 16 residues long. Looked up from germline, CDR1 is SEHNR and CDR2 is FQNEAQ (reference sequence). This CDR3 is CASSPLVQRTTDTQYF. The CDR3 DNA sequence: TGTGCCAGCAGCCCGCTAGTCCAGCGTACCACAGATACGCAGTATTTT.

This clonotype occurred a few times. The chain couples TRBV3-1 to TRBJ2-7; 8 bases line up with TRBD1. This CDR3 spans 17 amino acids. The germline gives CDR1 LGHDT, CDR2 YNNKEL (reference sequence). The V segment lost 1 base and the J segment 1 base; nucleotides outside the gene matches: 9. CDR3 in amino acids: CASSQAARTGNSYEQYF. The CDR3 DNA sequence: TGTGCCAGCAGCCAAGCGGCTCGGACAGGGAATTCCTACGAGCAGTACTTC.

This chain joins TRBV5-1 and TRBJ2-7; 7 bases are shared with TRBD1. Germline CDR1 is SGHRS and CDR2 is YFSETQ. This CDR3 comprises 14 residues. Trimming at V came to 4 bases and at J to 4 bases, leaving 8 bases not matched to a gene. CDR3 sequence reads: CASSPTGTEYEQYV. Here the CDR3 DNA reads TGCGCCAGCAGCCCGACCGGGACAGAATACGAGCAGTACGTC.

The CDR3 is CASSSPRGERIETQYF. CDR3 DNA sequence: TGTGCCAGCAGCTCCCCGCGCGGGGAGAGGATAGAGACCCAGTACTTC. The genes are TRBV28 and TRBJ2-5; weak D call: TRBD2 (6 bases). Germline V gives CDR1 MDHEN, CDR2 SYDVKM. The CDR3 has 16 residues. V was clipped by 6 bases and J by 4 bases, with 21 bases between them.

The chain is built from TRBV7-2 and TRBJ2-1; TRBD1 matches 7 bases. CDR3 length: 11 residues. Germline V gene lookup returns CDR1 SGHTA and CDR2 FQGNSA. The CDR3 nucleotides read TGTGCTCAGGGGGCCTACAATGAGCAGTTCTTC. Amino acid sequence: CAQGAYNEQFF.

The V call is TRBV29-1, the J call TRBJ1-5; D is perhaps TRBD1 (5 bases). Trimming shortened V by 7 bases and J by 2 bases, and 15 bases separated the two germline ends. This CDR3 contains 14 residues. Germline CDR1 SQVTM, CDR2 ANQGSEA. CDR3 residues: CSAKIQGGNQPQHF. The CDR3 nucleotides read TGCAGCGCAAAAATCCAGGGCGGCAATCAGCCCCAGCATTTT.

The rearrangement links TRBV12-3 or TRBV12-4 to TRBJ1-2, with D tentatively TRBD1 (6 bases). This CDR3 is 14 amino acids long. The V end lost 8 bases, the J end lost 7 bases, and 20 bases lay between the germline ends. The CDR3 is CASRVGGGHLGYTF. In DNA, the CDR3 is TGTGCCAGCCGCGTCGGGGGGGGGCATCTTGGCTACACCTTC.

This clonotype turned up a few times. CDR3 in DNA: TGCAGCGTCACAGGGGGCGCGGCAGATACGCAGTATTTT. Its translation is CSVTGGAADTQYF. This chain links TRBV29-1 with TRBJ2-3, with 9 positions matching TRBD1. CDR3 length equals 13 residues. Germline V gene lookup returns CDR1 SQVTM and CDR2 ANQGSEA. The V segment lost 6 bases and the J segment 4 bases; nucleotides outside the gene matches: 5.